Described below is a single T cell receptor (beta chain) sequence and its context. Antigen: not known. Sequenced with the Oncomine TCR Beta short-read assay was DNA taken from cultured CD4+ T cells. TCRdb analysed the PCR reads with MiXCR anew, one entry per CDR3 protein. The sample has 9,900 or so distinct CDR3 sequences, approximately 73% seen once. Regarding treatment: roughly ten-day PBMC culture with coronavirus spike peptide pools or control peptides (ViraFEST assay). V was cut by 8 bases and J by 7 bases, with 26 bases left in between. Germline lookup yields CDR1 MNHEY and CDR2 SVGEGT. The length of the CDR3 is 16 residues. The data were taken from a study of vaccination and CD4 T cells after COVID-19. Study information: Control cultures were given a CEFX pool, an HIV-1 Nef pool, or no peptide.

Study observations and caveats: Apart from involving relatively few convalescent patients, the work omitted early post-infection timepoints. Convalescent patients gained a median 86.3% of their reactive clones only post-vaccination.

This TCR came from a human donor who had recovered from COVID-19. The sequenced material came from CD4+ T cells from blood, cultured in vitro. V is TRBV6-2 or TRBV6-3 and J is TRBJ2-5; D tentatively reads TRBD1 or TRBD2 (5 bases each). In DNA, the CDR3 is TGTGCCAGCGGCGGCGCCCCGGGACGTCAACCGGGGACCCAGTACTTC. Amino acids: CASGGAPGRQPGTQYF.